Presented here are 20 T cell receptor beta chains from one specimen sequenced in a study of T cells in localized non-small cell lung cancer. Method: immunoSEQ multiplex PCR; TCRdb's copy keeps in-frame clones and lacks some. The sample holds about 3,500 clones; 15% to 20% are singletons and the top ten take about 5.5%. Sequences were derived from lung tumor tissue, sampled before any cancer treatment. These receptors all stem from a female donor of 60 years or more with stage II lung adenocarcinoma.

This clone was detected only a few times. J is TRBJ2-1 and V is TRBV10-2, with D uncertain. Trimming took 3 bases from V and 7 from J, leaving 10 bases between them. CDR3 length: 13 amino acids. CDR1 is WSHSY, CDR2 SAAADI, per germline. In nucleotides, the CDR3 is TGCGCCAGCAGTGATTACCTCGGAAATGAGCAGTTCTTC. Amino acids: CASSDYLGNEQFF.

This sequence joins TRBV19 and TRBJ1-5, with 7 bases lining up with TRBD1. Per germline, CDR1 LNHDA and CDR2 SQIVND (reference sequence). V gave up 3 bases and J gave up 6 bases; unmatched junction bases: 5. This CDR3 comprises 14 residues. CDR3 nucleotides: TGTGCCAGTAGTATGGGCCAGGGGGGTCAGCCCCAGCATTTT. This codes for CASSMGQGGQPQHF. Full variable domain (outside the CDR3, taken from reference TRBV19 and TRBJ1-5): DGGITQSPKYLFRKEGQNVTLSCEQNLNHDAMYWYRQDPGQGLRLIYYSQIVNDFQKGDIAEGYSVSREKKESFPLTVTSAQKNPTAFYLCASSMGQGGQPQHFGDGTRLSIL.

This clone is labeled as large (0.1 to 1%). This chain links TRBV9 with TRBJ2-1; D unclear. The CDR3 has 12 residues. Between the trimmed V and J ends, which lost 5 bases and 7 bases, there was a span of 10 bases. Germline CDR1 SGDLS, CDR2 YYNGEE. The CDR3 protein is CASRIVQNEQFF. CDR3 DNA: TGTGCCAGCAGGATAGTACAGAATGAGCAGTTCTTC. Full variable domain (outside the CDR3, taken from reference TRBV9 and TRBJ2-1): DSGVTQTPKHLITATGQRVTLRCSPRSGDLSVYWYQQSLDQGLQFLIQYYNGEERAKGNILERFSAQQFPDLHSELNLSSLELGDSALYFCASRIVQNEQFFGPGTRLTVL.

The table lists this clone with a few counts. An end of the junction does not agree with germline; a read error may underlie this. The chain employs TRBV11-3 and TRBJ2-1; D might be TRBD1 (5 bases). Germline V gene lookup returns CDR1 SGHNT and CDR2 YENEEA. This CDR3 comprises 14 residues. The CDR3 region has the DNA TGTGCCAGCAGCTTAAGTGGGGCATACAGTGAGCAGTTCTTC. Its protein is CASSLSGAYSEQFF.

This clone was counted ten times or more. The gene calls are TRBV11-3 and TRBJ2-2; D call uncertain. V was cut by 1 base and J by 6 bases, with 15 bases left in between. The CDR3 runs 16 residues. Germline CDR1 reads SGHNT; CDR2 reads YENEEA. CDR3 protein: CASSLGPQTVSGELFF. In DNA, the CDR3 is TGTGCCAGCAGCTTAGGTCCGCAGACCGTATCCGGGGAGCTGTTTTTT.

The chain joins TRBV5-1 to TRBJ2-1; D unclear. Looked up from germline, CDR1 is SGHRS and CDR2 is YFSETQ. CDR3 length: 14 residues. V dropped 5 bases and J dropped 5 bases, with 14 bases sitting between them. The CDR3: CASSSRSDDNEQFF. The CDR3 nucleotides read TGCGCCAGCAGTTCGCGGTCGGATGACAATGAGCAGTTCTTC.

The chain recombines TRBV28 with TRBJ2-7; 10 bases match TRBD2. With V trimmed by 4 bases and J by 3 bases, 9 bases remained unmatched. The CDR3 sequence is 16 residues long. Germline CDR1 and CDR2: MDHEN and SYDVKM. The CDR3 DNA reads TGTGCCAGCAGTTCCCCTAGCGGGAGAAGATTCTACGAGCAGTACTTC. This translates into CASSSPSGRRFYEQYF.

The rearrangement uses TRBV7-2 and TRBJ2-1; D call uncertain. Germline V lookup: CDR1 SGHTA, CDR2 FQGNSA. V lost 0 bases and J 8 bases, leaving 8 bases between the germline ends. The CDR3 contains 13 residues. The CDR3: CASSLATSHEQFF. CDR3 DNA: TGTGCCAGCAGCTTAGCGACATCCCATGAGCAGTTCTTC.

Only a few counts were recorded for this clone. The rearrangement links TRBV28 to TRBJ1-1; TRBD1 matches at 9 bases. Per the germline V gene, CDR1 is MDHEN and CDR2 is SYDVKM. The CDR3 runs 16 residues. The V and J ends lost 5 bases and 5 bases, in that order; junction bases with no gene match: 12. Here the CDR3 reads CASSTHTGGEGTEAFF. CDR3 bases: TGTGCCAGCAGTACCCACACAGGGGGCGAAGGAACTGAAGCTTTCTTT.

The chain couples TRBV14 to TRBJ2-7; TRBD1 aligns across 7 bases. Trimming cost V 4 bases and J 5 bases; bases outside gene matches: 8. The germline CDR1 and CDR2 sequences are SGHDN and FVKESK. The CDR3 is 14 residues long. CDR3 nucleotide sequence: TGTGCCAGCAGCCTGTGGGACAGCCCCCACGAGCAGTACTTC. Translating it yields CASSLWDSPHEQYF.

This sequence joins TRBV5-1 and TRBJ2-7, with 8 bases aligning to TRBD1. V shed 4 bases and J 5 bases; nucleotides not matched to a gene: 8. The CDR3 totals 14 residues. CDR1 is SGHRS, CDR2 YFSETQ, per germline. CDR3 DNA: TGCGCCAGCAGCGGTGGACAGGGAATGGACGAGCAGTACTTC. Protein product: CASSGGQGMDEQYF.

This clone is medium-sized (0.01 to 0.1%) within its sample. V usage is TRBV9 and J usage is TRBJ1-5; weak D call: TRBD1 (6 bases). V was trimmed by 6 bases and J by 5 bases, leaving 15 bases between them. Germline V gives CDR1 SGDLS, CDR2 YYNGEE. The CDR3 has 14 amino acids. The CDR3 DNA is TGTGCCAGCACCTTGGACAGTACCGATCAGCCCCAGCATTTT. Its translation is CASTLDSTDQPQHF.

This clone qualifies as large. The rearrangement joins TRBV30 to TRBJ1-5; D might be TRBD1 (5 bases). Germline loops: CDR1 GTSNPN, CDR2 SVGIG (reference sequence). This CDR3 region has 14 residues. Trimming took off 1 base at V and 4 bases at J, with 11 bases between the two ends. CDR3 sequence reads: CAWSARQGNQPQHF. CDR3 DNA sequence: TGTGCCTGGAGTGCGAGGCAGGGAAATCAGCCCCAGCATTTT. Using reference TRBV30 and TRBJ1-5 for the parts outside the CDR3, the full variable domain is SQTIHQWPATLVQPVGSPLSLECTVEGTSNPNLYWYRQAAGRGLQLLFYSVGIGQISSEVPQNLSASRPQDRQFILSSKKLLLSDSGFYLCAWSARQGNQPQHFGDGTRLSIL.

CDR3 bases: TGTGCCAGTAGTATCCGGGGGCGTTCCTACGAGCAGTACTTC. Amino acid sequence: CASSIRGRSYEQYF. V and J are TRBV19 and TRBJ2-7; D could derive from TRBD1 or TRBD2 (6 bases each). There are 14 residues in the CDR3. Trimming stripped 3 bases from V and 1 base from J, with 10 bases between. The germline V gene has CDR1 LNHDA and CDR2 SQIVND (reference sequence).

This clone came up once. The rearrangement uses TRBV12-5 and TRBJ2-3; 8 bases fit TRBD1. Germline CDR1 reads LGHNT; CDR2 reads FRNRAP. V gave up 4 bases and J gave up 4 bases; unmatched junction bases: 10. The CDR3 spans 16 residues. The chain's CDR3 is CASGSSPTGVADTQYF. CDR3 nucleotide sequence: TGTGCTAGTGGTTCCTCCCCGACAGGGGTGGCAGATACGCAGTATTTT.

The V gene is TRBV18, the J gene TRBJ2-5, with D tentatively TRBD1 (5 bases). Germline lookup yields CDR1 KGHSH and CDR2 LQKENI. The CDR3 loop spans 14 amino acids. V lost 0 bases and J lost 2, with 7 bases in between. The CDR3 sequence: CASSPPTAQETQYF. CDR3 nucleotide sequence: TGTGCCAGCTCACCACCGACAGCACAAGAGACCCAGTACTTC.

The CDR3 reads CASSELGDYQPEEQYF. CDR3 in DNA: TGTGCCAGCAGTGAATTGGGAGACTATCAACCTGAGGAGCAGTACTTC. The rearrangement uses TRBV25-1 and TRBJ2-7; D perhaps matches TRBD2 (5 bases). V was clipped by 1 base and J by 7 bases, with 20 bases between them. This CDR3 comprises 16 residues. Germline V gene sequence: CDR1 MGHDK, CDR2 SYGVNS.

This clone was observed a handful of times. The chain is built from TRBV5-1 and TRBJ2-1; TRBD2 aligns across 8 bases. The CDR3 extends over 14 amino acids. V was pared by 4 bases and J by 11 bases, with 11 bases of the junction left unmatched. Germline V gives CDR1 SGHRS, CDR2 YFSETQ. The CDR3 region has the DNA TGCGCCAGCAGCCCGGAACTAGCGGAGGGGCAGCAGTTCTTC. Residues: CASSPELAEGQQFF.

This sequence joins TRBV29-1 and TRBJ2-7; maybe TRBD2 (5 bases). Trimming removed 4 bases at V and 3 bases at J, with 10 bases between. The germline V gene has CDR1 SQVTM and CDR2 ANQGSEA. The CDR3 extends over 12 amino acids. CDR3 bases: TGCAGCGTTGGGAGGACGGTCTACGAGCAGTACTTC. This translates into CSVGRTVYEQYF.

This clone came up once. V is TRBV18 and J is TRBJ2-1, with TRBD1 matching over 8 bases. J gave up 3 bases and V 6 bases, and 7 bases lay outside the gene matches. The CDR3 runs to 15 residues. The germline CDR1 and CDR2 sequences are KGHSH and LQKENI. The CDR3 loop reads CASSSDRGGYNEQFF. The CDR3, as DNA: TGTGCCAGCTCCTCTGACAGGGGCGGCTACAATGAGCAGTTCTTC.